This entry features one T cell receptor beta chain sequence. Its specificity is unknown. The PCR made use of 60 Vbeta and 13 Jbeta primers. Sequencing used immunoSEQ multiplex PCR; TCRdb keeps in-frame clones, though not all of them. This sample has 100,000 to 150,000 clones, with around 72% found just once. This record belongs to a study of cytomegalovirus exposure and HLA in healthy donors. Whole-study results and caveats: Later analysis identified 15,000 to 20,000 TCR beta sequences associated with HLA alleles, using a false discovery rate threshold of 0.05. Rarity held for most TCR sequences, but there were some public TCRs that occurred in many donors. A reported reduction in N-insertions relative to the approximately 640-donor mean was seen in an Asian-associated ancestry cluster in a later analysis.

The sample taken for sequencing was PBMCs. This TCR derives from a woman aged 18-30 years in good health and CMV-seronegative.

CDR3 residues: CASSPGQPLDTYGYTF. The CDR3 bases are TGTGCCAGCAGCCCGGGACAGCCTCTTGATACCTATGGCTACACCTTC. This sequence joins TRBV5-4 and TRBJ1-2, with 7 nucleotides matching TRBD1. The V gene's germline CDR1 is SGHNT and CDR2 YYREEE (reference sequence). CDR3 size: 16 residues. The V segment lost 4 bases and the J segment 4 bases; nucleotides outside the gene matches: 13.